One and the same sample provided the 7 T cell receptor beta chains below, sequenced in a study of shared clonotypes between healthy human individuals. CD8 cells classed as naive were CD45RO-negative and positively selected for CCR7, excluding terminally differentiated effector memory CD45RA+ cells. TCRdb's copy holds only in-frame clones and misses some; the assay was immunoSEQ multiplex PCR. Of over 2,000,000 clones in the sample, approximately 92% are singletons; the top ten hold over 1.5%. Sequencing was carried out using naive CD8+ T cells from PBMCs. These receptors all come from a man aged 18-30 years in good health. Some clones in this sample may be carry-over from other donors' samples.

This clone was found a few times. Other nucleotide sequences from this sample produce the same CDR3. CDR3 in amino acids: CASSLNYEQYF. The CDR3 nucleotides are TGTGCCAGCAGTTTAAACTACGAGCAGTACTTC. The chain combines TRBV28 with TRBJ2-7; D gene ambiguous. The CDR3 length is 11 residues. CDR1 MDHEN and CDR2 SYDVKM come from the germline V gene. V was shortened by 2 bases and J by 3 bases, with 2 bases between the two germline ends.

This clone has just one count. The chain is built from TRBV28 and TRBJ2-5; 7 positions match TRBD1. This CDR3 has 19 amino acids. CDR1 and CDR2 (germline): MDHEN, SYDVKM. J was trimmed by 0 bases and V by 3 bases; bases with no gene match: 16. CDR3 nucleotide sequence: TGTGCCAGCAGTTTGCCTGGGACAGAGACCCTTCCTTACCAAGAGACCCAGTACTTC. It specifies CASSLPGTETLPYQETQYF.

The rearrangement links TRBV7-3 to TRBJ2-7; possible D gene TRBD1, 6 bases. Trimming removed 2 bases from V and 7 bases from J, with 12 bases in between. The CDR3 contains 13 residues. CDR1 and CDR2 from the germline V gene are SGHTA and FQGTGA. CDR3 nucleotide sequence: TGTGCCAGCAGCTTACAGGGGTCAGGAGAGCAGTACTTC. Residues: CASSLQGSGEQYF.

The chain uses TRBV4-3 and TRBJ2-1, with 8 bases aligning to TRBD2. This CDR3 has 17 amino acids. The V gene end was trimmed by 4 bases and the J gene end by 0 bases; junction bases not matched to a gene: 8. CDR1 and CDR2 from the germline V gene are LGHNA and YSLEER. The CDR3, as DNA: TGCGCCAGCAGCCGAATAGCGGGACAAAGCTCCTACAATGAGCAGTTCTTC. Translating gives CASSRIAGQSSYNEQFF.

The chain has TRBV6-1 and TRBJ1-2; unclear D gene. Trimming removed 2 bases at V and 4 bases at J, with 14 bases between. Germline V CDR1 and CDR2: MNHNS, SASEGT. The CDR3 length is 15 residues. As DNA, the CDR3 is TGTGCCAGCAGTGAATCGGGGATTTTTGGCTATGGCTACACCTTC. It is translated as CASSESGIFGYGYTF.

Worth noting for this clone: This sample includes further DNA sequences coding for the same CDR3. The chain has TRBV28 and TRBJ2-3, with 7 nucleotides matching TRBD2. Germline V CDR1 and CDR2: MDHEN, SYDVKM. This CDR3 comprises 16 residues. The J segment lost 0 bases and the V segment lost 3 bases, leaving 6 bases of the junction unmatched. This CDR3 is CASSFGGRRSTDTQYF. DNA for the CDR3: TGTGCCAGCAGTTTCGGCGGGAGACGGAGCACAGATACGCAGTATTTT.

The chain recombines TRBV7-6 with TRBJ1-4; no clear D. Trimming removed 1 base from V and 0 bases from J, with 18 bases in between. Per germline, CDR1 SGHVS and CDR2 FNYEAQ. The CDR3 consists of 19 residues. The CDR3 DNA sequence: TGTGCCAGCAGCTTAGGGCCAAACCTCCGCCTCGCAACTAATGAAAAACTGTTTTTT. This gives the protein CASSLGPNLRLATNEKLFF.